This is a list of T cell receptor beta chains from one sample in a study of T-cell reconstitution after alpha-beta-depleted transplantation in children. MiXCR was run by TCRdb on the PCR reads, yielding one entry per CDR3 protein. The sample holds around 300,000 distinct CDR3 sequences, around 10% seen once. The sample consisted of PBMCs, taken before TCRalphabeta/CD19-depleted stem cell transplant. The receptors derive from a boy younger than two with acute myeloid leukemia, due to receive a stem cell transplant. The CDR3 runs from the conserved cysteine through the conserved F or W. A D gene is named only where the DNA matches it firmly. The size entry is marked missing in some rows and otherwise reads once, few, many or a size class.

d_gene: .; v_gene: TRBV27; abundance: many; j_gene: TRBJ2-1; CDR3aa: CATSLANEQFF; CDR3nt: TGTGCCACCTCCCTCGCCAATGAGCAGTTCTTC
d_gene: TRBD2; v_gene: TRBV27; abundance: .; j_gene: TRBJ2-7; CDR3aa: CASKPLGKGRAYEQYF; CDR3nt: TGTGCCAGCAAGCCCCTTGGTAAGGGGAGGGCCTACGAGCAGTACTTC
d_gene: TRBD1; v_gene: TRBV18; abundance: .; j_gene: TRBJ2-2; CDR3aa: CASSPRRTGKNTGELFF; CDR3nt: TGTGCCAGCTCACCACGGAGGACAGGGAAGAACACCGGGGAGCTGTTTTTT
d_gene: .; v_gene: TRBV6-6; abundance: many; j_gene: TRBJ1-3; CDR3aa: CASSYTSGNTIYF; CDR3nt: TGTGCCAGCAGTTACACCTCGGGAAACACCATATATTTT
d_gene: TRBD1; v_gene: TRBV24-1; abundance: many; j_gene: TRBJ2-1; CDR3aa: CATSDPRDRYLSTYNEQFF; CDR3nt: TGTGCCACCAGTGATCCCCGGGACAGGTACCTCTCAACCTACAATGAGCAGTTCTTC
d_gene: .; v_gene: TRBV4-2; abundance: many; j_gene: TRBJ2-3; CDR3aa: CASSQEVDTQYF; CDR3nt: TGTGCCAGCAGCCAGGAGGTGGATACGCAGTATTTT
d_gene: TRBD1; v_gene: TRBV5-1; abundance: few; j_gene: TRBJ1-2; CDR3aa: CASSETGDSYGYTF; CDR3nt: TGCGCCAGCAGCGAGACAGGGGACAGCTATGGCTACACCTTC
d_gene: TRBD2; v_gene: TRBV15; abundance: many; j_gene: TRBJ2-1; CDR3aa: CATSRDWGLGLYNEQFF; CDR3nt: TGTGCCACCAGCAGGGATTGGGGACTAGGCCTCTACAATGAGCAGTTCTTC
d_gene: TRBD2; v_gene: TRBV6-2/TRBV6-3; abundance: many; j_gene: TRBJ2-3; CDR3aa: CASSLPGLAGGADTQYF; CDR3nt: TGTGCCAGCAGTTTACCCGGACTAGCGGGAGGCGCAGATACGCAGTATTTT
d_gene: TRBD1; v_gene: TRBV7-3; abundance: many; j_gene: TRBJ2-2; CDR3aa: CASSPRRTGGRRELFF; CDR3nt: TGTGCCAGCAGCCCCCGCCGGACAGGGGGCCGCAGGGAGCTGTTTTTT
d_gene: TRBD1; v_gene: TRBV7-9; abundance: .; j_gene: TRBJ2-7; CDR3aa: CASSLAGTVEQYF; CDR3nt: TGTGCCAGCAGCTTAGCTGGGACAGTCGAGCAGTACTTC
d_gene: .; v_gene: TRBV5-1; abundance: many; j_gene: TRBJ2-5; CDR3aa: CASSHFTQETQYF; CDR3nt: TGCGCCAGCAGCCATTTTACCCAAGAGACCCAGTACTTC
d_gene: .; v_gene: TRBV29-1; abundance: many; j_gene: TRBJ2-3; CDR3aa: CSVPRSADTQYF; CDR3nt: TGCAGCGTCCCCCGGTCGGCAGATACGCAGTATTTT
d_gene: .; v_gene: TRBV5-1; abundance: .; j_gene: TRBJ2-3; CDR3aa: CASSLMAGITDTQYF; CDR3nt: TGCGCCAGCAGCTTGATGGCGGGAATCACAGATACGCAGTATTTT
d_gene: TRBD2; v_gene: TRBV3-1; abundance: many; j_gene: TRBJ2-1; CDR3aa: CASSPPRALAVSYNEQFF; CDR3nt: TGTGCCAGCAGCCCCCCTCGGGCTCTAGCGGTATCCTACAATGAGCAGTTCTTC
d_gene: .; v_gene: TRBV4-2; abundance: .; j_gene: TRBJ2-3; CDR3aa: CASSPLAPGTDTQYF; CDR3nt: TGTGCCAGCAGCCCCCTAGCACCCGGCACAGATACGCAGTATTTT
d_gene: .; v_gene: TRBV5-1; abundance: many; j_gene: TRBJ2-7; CDR3aa: CASSLGGRGSYEQYF; CDR3nt: TGCGCCAGCAGCTTGGGGGGTCGAGGTTCCTACGAGCAGTACTTC
d_gene: TRBD1; v_gene: TRBV2; abundance: many; j_gene: TRBJ2-2; CDR3aa: CASRPGTANTGELFF; CDR3nt: TGTGCCAGCAGACCCGGGACAGCGAACACCGGGGAGCTGTTTTTT
d_gene: TRBD1; v_gene: TRBV28; abundance: many; j_gene: TRBJ1-5; CDR3aa: CASSTGGSNQPQHF; CDR3nt: TGTGCCAGCAGTACAGGGGGGAGCAATCAGCCCCAGCATTTT
d_gene: .; v_gene: TRBV20-1; abundance: many; j_gene: TRBJ2-7; CDR3aa: CSASRYSYEQYF; CDR3nt: TGCAGTGCTTCCCGTTACTCCTACGAGCAGTACTTC
d_gene: .; v_gene: TRBV4-2; abundance: few; j_gene: TRBJ2-1; CDR3aa: CASSPLLTNEQFF; CDR3nt: TGTGCCAGCAGCCCCCTACTTACCAATGAGCAGTTCTTC
d_gene: .; v_gene: TRBV10-3; abundance: .; j_gene: TRBJ1-5; CDR3aa: CAISESRVGGSNQPQHF; CDR3nt: TGTGCCATCAGTGAGTCGAGAGTAGGGGGTAGCAATCAGCCCCAGCATTTT
d_gene: .; v_gene: TRBV7-3; abundance: many; j_gene: TRBJ1-5; CDR3aa: CASSLSGDAQHF; CDR3nt: TGTGCCAGCAGCTTATCTGGGGATGCCCAGCATTTT
d_gene: TRBD1; v_gene: TRBV5-6; abundance: many; j_gene: TRBJ2-5; CDR3aa: CASSFIGPGGPLQETQYF; CDR3nt: TGTGCCAGCAGCTTCATCGGGCCAGGGGGCCCGCTCCAAGAGACCCAGTACTTC
d_gene: .; v_gene: TRBV20-1; abundance: many; j_gene: TRBJ2-3; CDR3aa: CSASGVGDTQYF; CDR3nt: TGCAGTGCTAGCGGCGTCGGAGATACGCAGTATTTT
d_gene: .; v_gene: TRBV28; abundance: many; j_gene: TRBJ1-1; CDR3aa: CASSLLGQLNTEAFF; CDR3nt: TGTGCCAGCAGTTTATTGGGGCAGCTTAACACTGAAGCTTTCTTT
d_gene: .; v_gene: TRBV7-3; abundance: .; j_gene: TRBJ2-5; CDR3aa: CASSLRDMVETQYF; CDR3nt: TGTGCCAGCAGCTTAAGGGATATGGTAGAGACCCAGTACTTC
d_gene: .; v_gene: TRBV20-1; abundance: .; j_gene: TRBJ1-4; CDR3aa: CSAFRTGVGEKLFF; CDR3nt: TGCAGTGCTTTTCGGACTGGCGTGGGGGAAAAACTGTTTTTT
d_gene: TRBD1; v_gene: TRBV5-5; abundance: .; j_gene: TRBJ2-5; CDR3aa: CASSHRGEYQKTQYF; CDR3nt: TGTGCCAGCAGCCACAGGGGTGAATATCAAAAGACCCAGTACTTC
d_gene: TRBD2; v_gene: TRBV20-1; abundance: many; j_gene: TRBJ2-7; CDR3aa: CSASFPGGRGSYEQYF; CDR3nt: TGCAGTGCTAGTTTCCCAGGCGGGAGGGGCTCCTACGAGCAGTACTTC
d_gene: .; v_gene: TRBV5-6; abundance: many; j_gene: TRBJ2-3; CDR3aa: CASSLLKTDTQYF; CDR3nt: TGTGCCAGCAGCTTACTTAAGACAGATACGCAGTATTTT
d_gene: .; v_gene: TRBV18; abundance: .; j_gene: TRBJ1-1; CDR3aa: CASSEERTEAFF; CDR3nt: TGTGCCAGCTCAGAGGAAAGGACTGAAGCTTTCTTT
d_gene: .; v_gene: TRBV7-2; abundance: many; j_gene: TRBJ2-4; CDR3aa: CASSLGGSGKGDIQYF; CDR3nt: TGTGCCAGCAGCTTAGGAGGGTCGGGAAAAGGGGACATTCAGTACTTC
d_gene: .; v_gene: TRBV12-3/TRBV12-4; abundance: many; j_gene: TRBJ2-3; CDR3aa: CASSQRTDTQYF; CDR3nt: TGTGCCAGCAGTCAAAGAACAGATACGCAGTATTTT
d_gene: .; v_gene: TRBV28; abundance: many; j_gene: TRBJ2-7; CDR3aa: CASWPRKGGRYEQYF; CDR3nt: TGTGCCAGCTGGCCCCGTAAGGGGGGCAGATACGAGCAGTACTTC
d_gene: .; v_gene: TRBV9; abundance: many; j_gene: TRBJ2-7; CDR3aa: CASSPLGWQYF; CDR3nt: TGTGCCAGCAGCCCCTTGGGGTGGCAGTACTTC
d_gene: .; v_gene: TRBV20-1; abundance: many; j_gene: TRBJ2-4; CDR3aa: CSARLAKNIQYF; CDR3nt: TGCAGTGCTAGACTAGCCAAAAACATTCAGTACTTC
d_gene: .; v_gene: TRBV5-6; abundance: .; j_gene: TRBJ2-5; CDR3aa: CASSHRPLPGETQYF; CDR3nt: TGTGCCAGCAGCCATAGACCGCTCCCCGGGGAGACCCAGTACTTC
d_gene: .; v_gene: TRBV4-2; abundance: many; j_gene: TRBJ2-7; CDR3aa: CASSQDEIAVSEQYF; CDR3nt: TGTGCCAGCAGCCAAGACGAAATAGCGGTTAGCGAGCAGTACTTC
d_gene: .; v_gene: TRBV5-1; abundance: many; j_gene: TRBJ2-7; CDR3aa: CASSSTRGYEQYF; CDR3nt: TGCGCCAGCAGCAGCACTAGGGGCTACGAGCAGTACTTC
d_gene: TRBD1; v_gene: TRBV12-3/TRBV12-4; abundance: .; j_gene: TRBJ2-2; CDR3aa: CASSFQPGTGRTGELFF; CDR3nt: TGTGCCAGCAGTTTTCAGCCCGGGACAGGGAGAACCGGGGAGCTGTTTTTT
d_gene: .; v_gene: TRBV20-1; abundance: few; j_gene: TRBJ2-7; CDR3aa: CSARDLRLDLYEQYF; CDR3nt: TGCAGTGCTAGAGACCTCCGACTAGACCTATACGAGCAGTACTTC
d_gene: .; v_gene: TRBV12-5; abundance: many; j_gene: TRBJ2-3; CDR3aa: CASGLVDGSRTDTQYF; CDR3nt: TGTGCTAGTGGTTTGGTAGACGGATCCCGCACAGATACGCAGTATTTT
d_gene: TRBD1; v_gene: TRBV4-3; abundance: .; j_gene: TRBJ2-7; CDR3aa: CASSQEGTGYREQYF; CDR3nt: TGCGCCAGCAGCCAAGAAGGGACAGGCTACCGGGAGCAGTACTTC
d_gene: TRBD2; v_gene: TRBV12-3/TRBV12-4; abundance: many; j_gene: TRBJ2-1; CDR3aa: CASSPDSGGIYNEQFF; CDR3nt: TGTGCCAGCAGTCCTGATAGCGGGGGAATTTACAATGAGCAGTTCTTC
d_gene: .; v_gene: TRBV7-8; abundance: many; j_gene: TRBJ1-5; CDR3aa: CASSLARAGSNQPQHF; CDR3nt: TGTGCCAGCAGCTTAGCGCGGGCTGGGAGCAATCAGCCCCAGCATTTT
d_gene: .; v_gene: TRBV3-1; abundance: many; j_gene: TRBJ2-1; CDR3aa: CASSQDLDEQFF; CDR3nt: TGTGCCAGCAGCCAAGATCTCGATGAGCAGTTCTTC
d_gene: TRBD2; v_gene: TRBV12-3/TRBV12-4; abundance: few; j_gene: TRBJ2-5; CDR3aa: CASSLDPASGAGETQYF; CDR3nt: TGTGCCAGCAGTTTAGACCCGGCCAGCGGGGCGGGGGAGACCCAGTACTTC